Below, 22 T cell receptor beta chains from the same sample are listed, as sequenced in a study of vaccination effects on CD4 cells after COVID-19. CD4+ T cells specific for antigen were expanded with viral peptide pools by the ViraFEST assay before sequencing. A 10-day culture period preceded the isolation of CD4+ T cells. The person's infection with SARS-CoV-2, confirmed by PCR, took place between March and December 2020. Clones were sequenced by immunoSEQ multiplex PCR, and TCRdb holds only the in-frame ones, with some missing. The sample yields around 40,000 clones, around 79% seen once. These TCRs are of unknown antigen specificity. The sequenced sample was CD4+ T cells from PBMCs cultured with a peptide pool, obtained before COVID-19 vaccination. The receptors originated from a human donor who had a prior SARS-CoV-2 infection.

This clone has a handful of counts. The chain carries TRBV6-2 or TRBV6-3 and TRBJ2-7; D is possibly TRBD2 (6 bases). Germline CDR1 reads MNHEY; CDR2 reads SVGEGT. CDR3 length: 14 residues. V was trimmed by 5 bases and J by 9 bases, leaving 20 bases between them. Written as DNA, the CDR3 is TGTGCCAGCAGTCTCGTACCGGGACTCGCGCCGCAGTACTTC. Translation: CASSLVPGLAPQYF.

This chain joins TRBV5-4 and TRBJ2-7, with 9 bases fitting TRBD2. Germline CDR1 SGHNT, CDR2 YYREEE (reference sequence). The CDR3 totals 15 residues. V lost 1 base, J lost 1 base, and 3 bases stayed unmatched. In DNA, the CDR3 is TGTGCCAGCAGCTTGCCGGCGGGAGGGTCCTACGAGCAGTACTTC. Its protein is CASSLPAGGSYEQYF.

This clone has only a few counts. The gene calls are TRBV27 and TRBJ1-2; 8 positions match TRBD1. The J segment lost 4 bases and the V segment lost 5 bases, leaving 6 bases of the junction unmatched. CDR1 is MNHEY, CDR2 SMNVEV, per germline (reference sequence). CDR3 length: 14 residues. The CDR3 reads CASSNDRGSYGYTF. As DNA, the CDR3 is TGTGCCAGCAGTAATGACAGGGGTTCCTATGGCTACACCTTC.

To note about this clone: An end of the junction differs from the germline gene, which may be a read error. The V call is TRBV6-5, the J call TRBJ2-3; TRBD1 matches at 10 bases. The CDR3 covers 13 residues. CDR1 and CDR2 from the germline V gene are MNHEY and SVGAGI. CDR3 amino acids: CAGRTGGMDTQYF. The CDR3 DNA reads as TGTGCCGGCAGGACAGGGGGGATGGATACGCAGTATTTT.

This sequence joins TRBV12-3 or TRBV12-4 and TRBJ1-1; maybe TRBD1 (6 bases). The V and J ends lost 3 bases and 5 bases respectively, with 10 bases between them. The CDR3 runs 13 residues. Here the CDR3 reads CASSLSRGTEAFF. The CDR3 DNA reads TGTGCCAGCAGTTTGAGTAGGGGGACTGAAGCTTTCTTT.

This chain uses TRBV20-1 with TRBJ2-3, with 9 bases that match TRBD2. This CDR3 comprises 15 residues. After removal of 3 bases from V and 2 bases from J, the junction contained 6 bases not matched to a gene. Germline CDR1 is DFQATT and CDR2 is SNEGSKA (reference sequence). The CDR3 region has the DNA TGCAGTGCTAGTGGGGCTAGCGGGATCACAGATACGCAGTATTTT. Residues: CSASGASGITDTQYF.

V usage is TRBV30 and J usage is TRBJ2-7; a weak D match, TRBD1 (5 bases). This CDR3 comprises 13 residues. Germline V gene lookup returns CDR1 GTSNPN and CDR2 SVGIG (reference sequence). Trimming cost V 0 bases and J 4 bases, with 10 bases left between them. The CDR3 region has the DNA TGTGCCTGGAGTGTAAAGGGGTGGTACGAGCAGTACTTC. The encoded protein is CAWSVKGWYEQYF.

The J gene is TRBJ2-1, the V gene TRBV11-2; 7 bases are a match to TRBD1. The CDR3 is 14 residues long. Germline loops: CDR1 SGHAT, CDR2 FQNNGV. V was clipped by 0 bases and J by 10 bases; unmatched bases: 6. CDR3 DNA sequence: TGTGCCAGCAGCTTAGATAGAGGGGGCTGGGAGCAGTTCTTC. As protein: CASSLDRGGWEQFF.

V gene TRBV24-1 combines with J gene TRBJ2-7, with a weak D call TRBD1 (6 bases). The CDR3 sequence is 15 residues long. Trimming left V 12 bases short and J 4 bases short, with 24 bases between. The germline V gene has CDR1 KGHDR and CDR2 SFDVKD. CDR3 residues: CAPRAGERDRYEQYF. Written as DNA, the CDR3 is TGTGCCCCACGAGCAGGGGAAAGGGATCGATACGAGCAGTACTTC.

This clone was detected only a few times. V gene TRBV19 combines with J gene TRBJ2-2; 10 bases fit TRBD2. V shed 9 bases, J shed 0 bases, and the junction held 7 bases outside the gene matches. From germline, CDR1 is LNHDA and CDR2 SQIVND (reference sequence). The CDR3 spans 16 residues. The CDR3 DNA follows: TGTGCCAGACCTGTAGCGGGGGGCACGAACACCGGGGAGCTGTTTTTT. This encodes CARPVAGGTNTGELFF.

This sequence joins TRBV6-1 and TRBJ2-7; the D gene is possibly TRBD1 (5 bases). Trimming left V 0 bases short and J 5 bases short, with 11 bases between. Germline assignment: CDR1 MNHNS and CDR2 SASEGT. The CDR3 runs to 14 residues. CDR3 nucleotides: TGTGCCAGCAGTGAAGCGAGCAGGGCAAACGAGCAGTACTTC. Protein: CASSEASRANEQYF.

V usage is TRBV7-2 and J usage is TRBJ2-5; 7 bases map to TRBD2. The length of the CDR3 is 15 residues. V was pared by 2 bases and J by 5 bases, with 8 bases of the junction left unmatched. The germline CDR1 and CDR2 sequences are SGHTA and FQGNSA. For the CDR3, the DNA is TGTGCCAGCAGCTTAATGACTAGCAATGGGGAGACCCAGTACTTC. Its translation is CASSLMTSNGETQYF.

The sample holds one count of this clone. V gene TRBV3-1 (or the pseudogene TRBV3-2) combines with J gene TRBJ2-2; TRBD2 aligns across 12 bases. The J segment lost 7 bases and the V segment lost 4 bases, leaving 1 base of the junction unmatched. Looked up from germline, CDR1 is LGHDT and CDR2 is YNNKEL (reference sequence). The CDR3 covers 14 residues. CDR3 region: CASSRTSGVGELFF. The CDR3 nucleotides read TGTGCCAGCAGCCGGACTAGCGGGGTCGGGGAGCTGTTTTTT.

The chain couples TRBV2 to TRBJ1-2, with 7 bases aligning to TRBD1. The germline V gene has CDR1 SNHLY and CDR2 FYNNEI. The CDR3 sequence is 15 residues long. J gave up 4 bases and V 5 bases, and 10 bases lay outside the gene matches. Here the CDR3 DNA reads TGTGCCAGCAGTTTTCGACCGGGACAGCCCTATGGCTACACCTTC. As protein: CASSFRPGQPYGYTF.

The gene calls are TRBV9 and TRBJ1-5, with D unresolved. Per germline, CDR1 SGDLS and CDR2 YYNGEE. This CDR3 has 16 residues. V lost 0 bases and J lost 3, with 13 bases in between. The CDR3 protein is CASSVVGWQHNQPQHF. The CDR3 nucleotides read TGTGCCAGCAGCGTAGTTGGGTGGCAGCACAATCAGCCCCAGCATTTT.

The chain couples TRBV9 to TRBJ2-3; 8 nucleotides align to TRBD2. Germline V gene sequence: CDR1 SGDLS, CDR2 YYNGEE. This CDR3 is built from 15 residues. V was clipped by 0 bases and J by 3 bases; unmatched bases: 3. The CDR3 region has the DNA TGTGCCAGCAGCGTAGAACAGCGGGGGACAGATACGCAGTATTTT. It yields the protein CASSVEQRGTDTQYF.

The chain has TRBV7-5 and TRBJ2-7; the D call of TRBD1 is as the table states it, not checked on the DNA. TRBV7-5 is described as a pseudogene. The CDR3 contains 17 residues. The CDR3 DNA sequence: TGTGCCAGAAGCCCGGTCGGACAGGGGATGGAGGGCTACGAGCAGTACTTC. Protein sequence: CARSPVGQGMEGYEQYF.

The V gene is TRBV5-4, the J gene TRBJ2-1, with TRBD2 matching 8 bases. The germline V gene has CDR1 SGHNT and CDR2 YYREEE (reference sequence). V lost 1 base, J lost 5 bases, and 14 bases stayed unmatched. The CDR3 has 18 residues. As DNA, the CDR3 is TGTGCCAGCAGCTTGAGCCTAGCGGGCGTAAAGGAAAACAATGAGCAGTTCTTC. Translating it yields CASSLSLAGVKENNEQFF. Based on the CDR3 plus reference TRBV5-4 and TRBJ2-1, the full variable domain is ETGVTQSPTHLIKTRGQQVTLRCSSQSGHNTVSWYQQALGQGPQFIFQYYREEENGRGNFPPRFSGLQFPNYSSELNVNALELDDSALYLCASSLSLAGVKENNEQFFGPGTRLTVL.

The chain is built from TRBV20-1 and TRBJ2-5; D remains ambiguous. Trimming took off 6 bases at V and 5 bases at J, with 10 bases between the two ends. The CDR3 sequence is 11 residues long. Germline loops: CDR1 DFQATT, CDR2 SNEGSKA (reference sequence). CDR3 nucleotide sequence: TGCAGTGCACCAAGGCTTGAGACCCAGTACTTC. It specifies CSAPRLETQYF.

This rearrangement joins TRBV5-1 to TRBJ2-2, with D unclear. There are 14 residues in the CDR3. From germline, CDR1 is SGHRS and CDR2 YFSETQ. The V end lost 4 bases, the J end lost 1 base, and 8 bases lay between the germline ends. CDR3 nucleotides: TGCGCCAGCAGCGATGATCTGAACACCGGGGAGCTGTTTTTT. Protein sequence: CASSDDLNTGELFF.

This chain uses TRBV19 with TRBJ1-1; 10 nucleotides match TRBD1. Losses at the gene ends were 2 bases for V and 1 base for J; bases not matched to a gene: 16. CDR1 is LNHDA and CDR2 is SQIVND in the germline V gene (reference sequence). CDR3 size: 20 residues. CDR3 nucleotides: TGTGCCAGTAGTATAAGTAGTCTTTGGGACAGGGGAATCCCGAACACTGAAGCTTTCTTT. It is translated as CASSISSLWDRGIPNTEAFF.

V gene TRBV19 combines with J gene TRBJ2-6; D perhaps matches TRBD1 (6 bases). V lost 10 bases, J lost 0 bases, and 25 bases lay in between. Germline CDR1 LNHDA, CDR2 SQIVND (reference sequence). This CDR3 comprises 19 residues. CDR3 nucleotides: TGTGCCACCCCAGGCAAGGCAGTGGGGGCTCACTCTGGGGCCAACGTCCTGACTTTC. Amino acids: CATPGKAVGAHSGANVLTF.